The rows below give T cell receptor beta chains drawn from one sample of a study of cytomegalovirus exposure and HLA in healthy donors. Profiling relied on immunoSEQ multiplex PCR, and the TCRdb table lists in-frame clones only, not all of them. The table has about 200,000 clones, 10% to 15% seen once. The sample taken for sequencing was PBMCs. The receptors here all came from a man over 45 in good health and CMV-seropositive. The CDR3 runs from the conserved cysteine through the conserved F or W. Fields, in order: J gene, V gene, clone size, D gene, CDR3 DNA, CDR3 protein. A D gene is named only where the DNA matches it firmly. Only part of the rows carry a size: once, few, many, or a class if the clone is expanded.

TRBJ1-1,TRBV5-4,few,TRBD1,TGTGCCAGCAGACCCGGGACAGGGGGGACTGAAGCTTTCTTT,CASRPGTGGTEAFF
TRBJ2-3,TRBV5-1,-,TRBD2,TGCGCCAGCAGCTCCAGACTAGCGGGGGGAGCGGAGGAAGATACGCAGTATTTT,CASSSRLAGGAEEDTQYF
TRBJ1-2,TRBV6-6,few,-,TGTGCCAGCAGTCCGACAGGAGATGGCTACACCTTC,CASSPTGDGYTF
TRBJ2-1,TRBV5-1,few,-,TGCGCCAGCAGCACAGATGTGTATGAGCAGTTCTTC,CASSTDVYEQFF
TRBJ2-3,TRBV7-9,-,TRBD1,TGTGCCAGCAGCTTAGCGGGACAGCCCACAGATACGCAGTATTTT,CASSLAGQPTDTQYF
TRBJ2-5,TRBV2,few,TRBD1,TGTGCCAGCAGCAGTGACAGGGCGCAAGAGACCCAGTACTTC,CASSSDRAQETQYF
TRBJ1-6,TRBV28,-,TRBD1,TGTGCCAGCAGTTCGCCGGGACAGGGGAAGGAATCACCCCTCCACTTT,CASSSPGQGKESPLHF
TRBJ1-1,TRBV7-9,-,-,TGTGCCAGCAGCTTAGCGGGTCTGAGGCGGGTGAACACTGAAGCTTTCTTT,CASSLAGLRRVNTEAFF
TRBJ1-4,TRBV28,few,-,TGTGCCAGCAGTTTAACCCCCTGGGGAAGGGGAGGCCAAGTTAATGAAAAACTGTTTTTT,CASSLTPWGRGGQVNEKLFF
TRBJ1-6,TRBV19,-,TRBD1,TGTGCCAGTAGTAGGGACAGGGGTTCACCCCTCCACTTT,CASSRDRGSPLHF
TRBJ2-1,TRBV13,-,TRBD2,TGTGCCAGCAGCTTAACGCTGAGACTAGCGGGGGTCGATGAGCAGTTCTTC,CASSLTLRLAGVDEQFF
TRBJ1-1,TRBV7-2,-,-,TGTGCCAGCAGCTCTGACACTGAAGCTTTCTTT,CASSSDTEAFF
TRBJ2-1,TRBV5-1,few,TRBD1,TGCGCCAGCAGCTTGGGAGGGACAGGGGACAATGAGCAGTTCTTC,CASSLGGTGDNEQFF
TRBJ1-5,TRBV6-1,once,TRBD1,TGTGCCAGCAGTGACTTTATCCCCAGGGGGCGTAATCAGCCCCAGCATTTT,CASSDFIPRGRNQPQHF
TRBJ1-5,TRBV15,few,-,TGTGCCACCAGCAGAGATCCAGGGGTTAATCAGCCCCAGCATTTT,CATSRDPGVNQPQHF
TRBJ2-5,TRBV5-6,-,TRBD2,TGTGCCAGCAGCGATCTAGCGGGGACAGAAGAGACCCAGTACTTC,CASSDLAGTEETQYF
TRBJ1-3,TRBV10-3,-,-,TGTGCCATCAGCCTGGGCGACCGAGGAAACACCATATATTTT,CAISLGDRGNTIYF
TRBJ2-6,TRBV30,-,-,TGTGCCCAGCGGGCGGCCTCGGGGGCCAACGTCCTGACTTTC,CAQRAASGANVLTF
TRBJ1-1,TRBV29-1,few,-,TGCAGCTTCGGACAGCCGAACACTGAAGCTTTCTTT,CSFGQPNTEAFF
TRBJ1-4,TRBV27,-,-,TGTGCCAGCAGTTTATCGTCCAGGGAGGGGGAAAAACTGTTTTTT,CASSLSSREGEKLFF
TRBJ2-5,TRBV7-9,-,-,TGTGCCAGCAGGTCGGGTGGGCGGGCGTACCAAGAGACCCAGTACTTC,CASRSGGRAYQETQYF
TRBJ2-7,TRBV19,-,TRBD1,TGTGCCAGTAGTAGGGACAGGCTTACCTACGAGCAGTACTTC,CASSRDRLTYEQYF
TRBJ2-1,TRBV5-6,few,TRBD2,TGTGCCAGCAGCTTGGGCACCGGGGGGACCTACAATGAGCAGTTCTTC,CASSLGTGGTYNEQFF
TRBJ1-2,TRBV19,few,TRBD1,TGTGCCAGTAGTACGACCGGGACAGGGCTCGACTATGGCTACACCTTC,CASSTTGTGLDYGYTF
TRBJ2-3,TRBV12-5,-,TRBD1,TGTGCTAGTGCCCGGGACAGAAGTCCCACAGATACGCAGTATTTT,CASARDRSPTDTQYF